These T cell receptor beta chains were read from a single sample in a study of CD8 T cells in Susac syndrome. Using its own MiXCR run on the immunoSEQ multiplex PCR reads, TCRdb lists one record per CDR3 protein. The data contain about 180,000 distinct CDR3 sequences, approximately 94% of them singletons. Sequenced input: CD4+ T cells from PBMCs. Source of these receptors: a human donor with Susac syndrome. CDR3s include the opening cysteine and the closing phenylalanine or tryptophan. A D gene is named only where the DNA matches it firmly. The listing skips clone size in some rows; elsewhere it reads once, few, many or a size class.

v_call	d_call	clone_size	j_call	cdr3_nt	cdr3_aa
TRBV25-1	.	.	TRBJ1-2	TGTGCCAGCAGTGAACCAGGGTTCGGCTACACCTTC	CASSEPGFGYTF
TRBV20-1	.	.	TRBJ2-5	TGCAGTGAACAGGAAAGTGGTGAGACCCAGTACTTC	CSEQESGETQYF
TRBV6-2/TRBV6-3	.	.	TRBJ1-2	TGTGCCAGCAATGAGGGGAACTATGGCTACACCTTC	CASNEGNYGYTF
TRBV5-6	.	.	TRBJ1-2	TGTGCCAGCAGCCCGGGACAACCATCTAACTATGGCTACACCTTC	CASSPGQPSNYGYTF
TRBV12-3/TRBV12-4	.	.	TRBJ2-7	TGTGCCAGCAGTTTAGTAGGAGCGAGGACCTACGAGCAGTACTTC	CASSLVGARTYEQYF
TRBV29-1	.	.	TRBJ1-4	TGCAGCGCGGGGAACCCGATACGGGAGGATGAAAAACTGTTTTTT	CSAGNPIREDEKLFF
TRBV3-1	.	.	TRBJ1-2	TGTGCCAGCAGCCAAGATCAGCGCGGCTACACCTTC	CASSQDQRGYTF
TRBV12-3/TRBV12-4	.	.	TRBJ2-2	TGTGCCAGCAGCTTATGGGAGGAGCTGTTTTTT	CASSLWEELFF
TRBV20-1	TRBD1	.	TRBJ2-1	TGCAGTGCTTGGACAGGGACGGAGATGGTAATGGAGCAGTTCTTC	CSAWTGTEMVMEQFF
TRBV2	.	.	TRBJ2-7	TGTGCCAGCAGTGTGGGTCAGACTACCTACGAGCAGTACTTC	CASSVGQTTYEQYF
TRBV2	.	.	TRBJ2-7	TGTGCCAGCACGGGGCAGGGTCCCTCCTACGAGCAGTACTTC	CASTGQGPSYEQYF
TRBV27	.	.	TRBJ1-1	TGTGCCAGCAGTTTAAGGGAGGCCAACACTGAAGCTTTCTTT	CASSLREANTEAFF
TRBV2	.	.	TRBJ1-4	TGTGCCAGCAACCCCTTGGGGACGGAGGCTAATGAAAAACTGTTTTTT	CASNPLGTEANEKLFF
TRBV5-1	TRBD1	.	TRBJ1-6	TGCGCCAGCAGCCCTGACAGGGACTCTTCACCCCTCCACTTT	CASSPDRDSSPLHF
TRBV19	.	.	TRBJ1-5	TGTACCAGTAGGTTGACGGTGGTGATCGGGCCCCAGCATTTT	CTSRLTVVIGPQHF
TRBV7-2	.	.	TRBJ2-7	TGTGCCAGCAGCTTAGCGCACGGCGGTGCCCTACCCTACGAGCAGTACTTC	CASSLAHGGALPYEQYF
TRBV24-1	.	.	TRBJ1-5	TGTGCCACTTCTAGAAAGCCCCAGCATTTT	CATSRKPQHF
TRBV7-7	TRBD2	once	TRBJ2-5	TGTGCCAGCAGCTTACTTTCAGGGAGGGAAGGTGTAAAGACCCAGTACTTC	CASSLLSGREGVKTQYF
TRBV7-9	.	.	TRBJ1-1	TGTGCCAGCAGCTTAATACAGGGGAACACTGAAGCTTTCTTT	CASSLIQGNTEAFF
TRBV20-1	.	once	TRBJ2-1	TGCAGTGGAGTGGGGAATGAGCAGTTCTTC	CSGVGNEQFF
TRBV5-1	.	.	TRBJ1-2	TGCGCCAGCAGCTTGGCCCCCGGGAATCCTTATGGCTACACCTTC	CASSLAPGNPYGYTF
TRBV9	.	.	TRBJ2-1	TGTGCCAGCAGCGTCGGGGAAAGCAATGAGCAGTTCTTC	CASSVGESNEQFF
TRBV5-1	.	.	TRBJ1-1	TGCGCCAGCAGCTGGAGCGGGCGGGACACTGAAGCTTTCTTT	CASSWSGRDTEAFF
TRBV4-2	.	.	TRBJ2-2	TGTGCCAGCAGTCCGGACGAATACACCGGGGAGCTGTTTTTT	CASSPDEYTGELFF
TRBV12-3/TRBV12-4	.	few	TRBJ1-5	TGTGCCAGCAGTTTCTCAGGAAGCAATCAGCCCCAGCATTTT	CASSFSGSNQPQHF
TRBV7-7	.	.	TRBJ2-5	TGTGCCAGCAGCTTAGCGTTGACGGGGACAGAGACCCAGTACTTC	CASSLALTGTETQYF
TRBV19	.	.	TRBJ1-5	TGTGCCAGTAGTTATGAGTTAGTGCGTCAGCCCCAGCATTTT	CASSYELVRQPQHF
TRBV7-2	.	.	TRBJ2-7	TGTGCCAGCAGCTTGGGGAAGCAGTACTTC	CASSLGKQYF
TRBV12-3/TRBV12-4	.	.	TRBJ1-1	TGTGCCAGCAGTCTCGCTTGGGGTGAAGCTTTCTTT	CASSLAWGEAFF
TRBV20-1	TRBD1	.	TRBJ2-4	TGCAGTGCCGAAGGGCCAGGGGGCCTGGACATTCAGTACTTC	CSAEGPGGLDIQYF
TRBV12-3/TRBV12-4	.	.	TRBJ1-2	TGTGCCAGCACCCCCCGGACACTAATTAACTATGGCTACACCTTC	CASTPRTLINYGYTF
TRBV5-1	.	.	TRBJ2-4	TGCGCCAGCAGCTTGGCCGAGGGGTCCCCAGCCAAAAACATTCAGTACTTC	CASSLAEGSPAKNIQYF
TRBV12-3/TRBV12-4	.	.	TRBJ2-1	TGTGCCAGCAGTTTCCGACAGGGAGGGGACAATGAGCAGTTCTTC	CASSFRQGGDNEQFF
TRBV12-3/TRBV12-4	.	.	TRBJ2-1	TGTGCCAGCAGTTTCCTTACGGGGTATGAGCAGTTCTTC	CASSFLTGYEQFF
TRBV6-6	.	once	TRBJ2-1	TGTGCCAGCAGTTCTCATGAATCCTTCGACAATGAGCAGTTCTTC	CASSSHESFDNEQFF
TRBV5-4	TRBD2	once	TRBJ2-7	TGTGCCAGCAGCCGGGAACCGGGACTAGCGAACTACGAGCAGTACTTC	CASSREPGLANYEQYF
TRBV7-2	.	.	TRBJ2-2	TGTGCCAGCAGCTTAGGATTCGCGGGCTACGGGGAGCTGTTTTTT	CASSLGFAGYGELFF
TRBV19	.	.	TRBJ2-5	TGTGCCAGTAGTATGCCCCAAGAGACCCAGTACTTC	CASSMPQETQYF
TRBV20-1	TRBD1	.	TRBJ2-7	TGCAGTGCTAGGCCGGGACAGGGGGCCTCCTACGAGCAGTACTTC	CSARPGQGASYEQYF
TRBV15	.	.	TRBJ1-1	TGTGCCACCAGCAGAGACAGGGCCCCTGAAGCTTTCTTT	CATSRDRAPEAFF
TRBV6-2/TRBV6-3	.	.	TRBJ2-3	TGTGCCAGCAGTTGGGGAGCCAGCACAGATACGCAGTATTTT	CASSWGASTDTQYF
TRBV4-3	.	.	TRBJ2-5	TGCGCCAGCAGCCAAGGTCCAAATGTCCAAGAGACCCAGTACTTC	CASSQGPNVQETQYF
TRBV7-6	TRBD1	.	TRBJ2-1	TGTGCCAGCAGCATAAGCCGGACAGGGGGGAATGAGCAGTTCTTC	CASSISRTGGNEQFF
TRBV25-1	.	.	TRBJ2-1	TGTGCCAGCAGTCTGGCTCAATCCGACAATGAGCAGTTCTTC	CASSLAQSDNEQFF
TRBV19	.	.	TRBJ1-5	TGTGCCAGTAGTATGGGAGGCAATCAGCCCCAGCATTTT	CASSMGGNQPQHF
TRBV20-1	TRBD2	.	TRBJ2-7	TGCAGTGCTAGCCCACCGGTGGGACTAGAGGGCGAGCAGTACTTC	CSASPPVGLEGEQYF
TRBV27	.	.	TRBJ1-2	TGTGCCGACCGGGGTCTCGGGTGGAATGGCTACACCTTC	CADRGLGWNGYTF
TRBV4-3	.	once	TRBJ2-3	TGCGCCAGCAGCCAAGATTTGGGGACTTTTACAGATACGCAGTATTTT	CASSQDLGTFTDTQYF
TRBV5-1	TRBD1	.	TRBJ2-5	TGCGCCAGCAGCGGAGGACAGGCGGTTCAAGAGACCCAGTACTTC	CASSGGQAVQETQYF
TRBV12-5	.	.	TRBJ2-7	TGTGCTAGTGGTTTGCTACAGGGATACGAGCAGTACTTC	CASGLLQGYEQYF
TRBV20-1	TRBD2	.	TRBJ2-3	TGCAGTGCTAGTAGCGGGGGGGACACAGATACGCAGTATTTT	CSASSGGDTDTQYF
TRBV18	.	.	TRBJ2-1	TGTGCCAGCTCAGTACCAGGGGTTTACAATGAGCAGTTCTTC	CASSVPGVYNEQFF
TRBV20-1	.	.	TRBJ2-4	TGCAGTGCTAGAGATCCGGGCAAGGAGGGCATTCAGTACTTC	CSARDPGKEGIQYF
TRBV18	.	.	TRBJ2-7	TGTGCCAGCTCAAAGACTAGATCAGAACCCTACGAGCAGTACTTC	CASSKTRSEPYEQYF
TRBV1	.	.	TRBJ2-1	TGCACCAGCAGCCGACCCCCTGAGCAGTTCTTC	CTSSRPPEQFF
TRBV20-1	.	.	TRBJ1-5	TGCAGTGCTCGTTTACCGGGGAGCAATCAGCCCCAGCATTTT	CSARLPGSNQPQHF
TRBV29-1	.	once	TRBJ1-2	TGCAGCGTTGTGGCAGGAGCTTATGGCTACACCTTC	CSVVAGAYGYTF
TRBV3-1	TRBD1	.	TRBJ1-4	TGTGCCAGCAGCCTACTGCAGGGGGGAAATGAAAAACTGTTTTTT	CASSLLQGGNEKLFF
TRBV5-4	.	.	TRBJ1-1	TGTGCCAGCAGCACGGACACCAACACTGAAGCTTTCTTT	CASSTDTNTEAFF